The rows below give T cell receptor beta chains drawn from one sample of a study of CD8+ T cells in alopecia areata. The method was immunoSEQ multiplex PCR; TCRdb's version includes in-frame clones alone and lacks a portion of them. The sample records over 150,000 clones, 53% being singletons. The material sequenced was CD8+ T cells sorted from blood, taken at week 24, from a patient treated with tofacitinib. These receptors all come from a human donor with alopecia areata. CDR3s include the opening cysteine and the closing phenylalanine or tryptophan. The D gene is left open where the match is weak. Size is stated for part of the rows, as once, few or many counts, or as a class when the clone is expanded.

v_call	d_call	clone_size	j_call	cdr3_nt	cdr3_aa
TRBV30	-	few	TRBJ1-1	TGTGCCTGGGACAAAGGGGGGCTTCTGAACACTGAAGCTTTCTTT	CAWDKGGLLNTEAFF
TRBV30	-	few	TRBJ2-2	TGTGCCTGGAGTTTAGGCAGGGAGCTGTTTTTT	CAWSLGRELFF
TRBV15	-	-	TRBJ1-1	TGTGCCACCAGCAGAGTTATGCCGAACACTGAAGCTTTCTTT	CATSRVMPNTEAFF
TRBV29-1	-	-	TRBJ1-2	TGCAGCGTTGACCCAGGGGAGTATGGCTACACCTTC	CSVDPGEYGYTF
TRBV5-6	-	-	TRBJ2-7	TGTGCCAGCAGTTGGGGGGCCAGCTCCTACGAGCAGTACTTC	CASSWGASSYEQYF
TRBV5-6	TRBD1	-	TRBJ2-3	TGTGCCAGCAGCCCAACCCGGCGGGACAGGGGGACAGATACGCAGTATTTT	CASSPTRRDRGTDTQYF
TRBV4-3	TRBD1	-	TRBJ1-1	TGCGCCAGCAGCGCCGGGACAGGGAGCACTGAAGCTTTCTTT	CASSAGTGSTEAFF
TRBV6-5	TRBD1	few	TRBJ2-4	TGTGCCAGCAGCCGACAGGGCCGGCAGTACTTC	CASSRQGRQYF
TRBV4-1	-	-	TRBJ2-7	TGCGCCAGCAGCCAAGCCACAGGGCTTGAGCAGTACTTC	CASSQATGLEQYF
TRBV14	-	-	TRBJ2-5	TGTGCCAGCAGCCCCGGGGGGCCCCAAGAGACCCAGTACTTC	CASSPGGPQETQYF
TRBV9	-	-	TRBJ1-6	TGTGCCAGCAGCCTCGGTGCGGGGGGCGCCTCACCCCTCCACTTT	CASSLGAGGASPLHF
TRBV19	-	few	TRBJ2-7	TGTGCCAGTAGTTACCGGGCCCGAAGGGAGCAGTACTTC	CASSYRARREQYF
TRBV13	-	few	TRBJ2-3	TGTGCCAGCAGCTTATTCGGTGATACGCAGTATTTT	CASSLFGDTQYF
TRBV5-6	-	-	TRBJ1-1	TGTGCCAGCAGCTTGGCGGGCAGGGAAGCTTTCTTT	CASSLAGREAFF
TRBV9	TRBD2	-	TRBJ2-2	TGTGCCAGCAGCGTTCCAAGCGGGGGGCCCTACGCGAACACCGGGGAGCTGTTTTTT	CASSVPSGGPYANTGELFF
TRBV29-1	TRBD2	few	TRBJ2-1	TGCAGCGCCTTGGGACTAGCGGGGCGCCAAGAGCAGTTCTTC	CSALGLAGRQEQFF
TRBV10-3	-	-	TRBJ2-5	TGTGCCATCAGTGATCTCGAGGTGGACGCGGGGGAGACCCAGTACTTC	CAISDLEVDAGETQYF
TRBV2	-	-	TRBJ2-1	TGTGCCAGCAGTTCACTGGACAATGAGCAGTTCTTC	CASSSLDNEQFF
TRBV27	-	-	TRBJ1-4	TGTGCCAGCAGCAACAGTGTGGAACTGTTTTTT	CASSNSVELFF
TRBV6-4	-	-	TRBJ2-1	TGTGCCAGCAGTGAACGAGGACTCACAGTAAAGGAGCAGTTCTTC	CASSERGLTVKEQFF
TRBV29-1	-	-	TRBJ2-6	TGCAGCGTGGAGGACACCAGCTCTGGGGCCAACGTCCTGACTTTC	CSVEDTSSGANVLTF
TRBV9	TRBD1	large	TRBJ2-2	TGTGCCAGCAGTCAACAGGGGACGTACACCGGGGAGCTGTTTTTT	CASSQQGTYTGELFF
TRBV9	TRBD1	-	TRBJ2-5	TGTGCCAGCAGCGCTGCCGGGACAGGGGATGAGACCCAGTACTTC	CASSAAGTGDETQYF
TRBV19	-	few	TRBJ1-4	TGTGCCAGTAGGCGCGGGAATGAAAAACTGTTTTTT	CASRRGNEKLFF
TRBV14	TRBD2	few	TRBJ2-7	TGTGCCAGCAGCCCGGGGGGTGGCGAGCAGTACTTC	CASSPGGGEQYF